The T cell receptor beta chain under discussion was sequenced for a study of blood T cell repertoires in COVID-19 (dated by TCRdb to about 2020). A note on the overall study: Collaborator samples came from the United States, Italy and Spain and covered acute and convalescent phases of COVID-19. The material from the prospective study consisted of cDNA or gDNA derived from T cells, B-cell-depleted T cells, or PBMCs. Deeply sampled blood TCRbeta repertoires from subjects exposed to, actively infected with, or recovered from COVID-19 were included in the dataset. The repertoires were released in a freely available public database meant as a resource for research on the immune response to SARS-CoV-2. The samples were drawn from two sources: the first 160 participants of the ongoing ImmuneRACE study, and 950 to 1,500 subjects contributed by 6 global collaborators. The sample metadata nearly always contained a de-identified subject ID, COVID-19 status, age in years and sex. Where available, HLA class I and class II types were obtained from metadata supplied by the sample provider rather than from assay-based typing.

Note on this clone: Its antigen has not been determined. Base quality data are lacking; no much larger clone is found one base away.

TCRbeta CDR3 regions were amplified from genomic DNA by means of the immunoSEQ Assay, a bias-controlled multiplex PCR. The paper's data handling went like this. The number of nucleated cells in each sample was estimated from the amplification of reference gene primers within the assay. To quantify the absolute abundance of each unique TCRbeta CDR3 rearrangement, sequence reads were collapsed and filtered. Productive Simpson clonality was computed per sample as the square root of Simpson's diversity index over productive rearrangements. In TCRdb, the immuneACCESS table is reduced to in-frame sequences with V and J assigned. These tables do not hold every clone; where another copy was compared, an unresolved V gene accounts for under half, and the others remain unexplained. That table gives V, J and clone size, and the DNA gave D and trimming. The sample profile shows 250,000 or so clones; less than 90% of them were found once. The ten largest clonotypes hold about 1.6% of the sample.

The germline ends are 15 bases apart after V is trimmed by 0 bases and J by 1 base. Reading from cysteine to phenylalanine, the CDR3 counts 18 amino acids. The only DNA kept is the CDR3, 54 bases in frame from the first base. CDR1 and CDR2, looked up from the germline V gene, are MGHRA and YSYEKL. Another Seattle source contributed samples from volunteer blood donors who had recovered from COVID-19. The collaborating institutions used their own protocols to collect whole blood in K2EDTA tubes. For TCRbeta analysis, collaborators shipped samples in one of three forms: frozen whole blood, isolated PBMCs, or DNA extracted from either of those sample types. Overall study outcomes, separate from this receptor: The quantity of clinical and demographic metadata differed by source and by participant and was supplied without curation.

This sequence originates from a woman between 40 and 50 years old who had recovered from COVID-19. Recombination joined TRBV4-1 with TRBJ2-2; TRBD1 is perhaps the D gene, given 5 matching bases. Sequenced sample: peripheral blood. The CDR3 region reads CASSQDRNRLVNTGELFF. The DNA sequence is as follows: TGCGCCAGCAGCCAAGATCGGAACAGGTTGGTGAACACCGGGGAGCTGTTTTTT.